The T cell receptor beta chain under discussion was sequenced for a study of cytomegalovirus exposure and HLA in healthy donors. The CDR3 is made up of 15 amino acids. Trimming took off 5 bases at V and 3 bases at J, with 13 bases between the two ends. Per germline, CDR1 SGHVS and CDR2 FNYEAQ. Regarding this clone: What it binds is unknown.

PCR was performed using 60 Vbeta and 13 Jbeta primers. Here immunoSEQ multiplex PCR was the method, and the copy in TCRdb shows in-frame clones only, minus some. The sample has 100,000 to 150,000 clones, around 83% seen once. General study points: A later analysis showed that HLA-associated TCR beta chains had undergone more clonal expansion than equally common others. Specificity for CMV antigens was confirmed in vitro for a few of the CMV-associated chains. Earlier analysis looked at TCR beta V segments, and most were productive about 90% or about 30% of the time.

What was sequenced was PBMCs. The clonotype was recovered from a woman aged 18-29 years in good health and CMV-seropositive. This sequence joins TRBV7-6 and TRBJ2-2, with D possibly matching TRBD2 (5 bases). Written as DNA, the CDR3 is TGTGCCAGCAGCGAGCCCCGGGGAGACACCGGGGAGCTGTTTTTT. Encoded protein: CASSEPRGDTGELFF.